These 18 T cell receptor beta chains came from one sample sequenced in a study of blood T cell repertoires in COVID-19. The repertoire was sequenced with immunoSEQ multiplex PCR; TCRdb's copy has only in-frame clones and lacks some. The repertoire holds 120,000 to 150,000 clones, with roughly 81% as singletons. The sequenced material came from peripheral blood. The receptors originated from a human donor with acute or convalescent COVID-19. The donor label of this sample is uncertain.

This CDR3 is CASSQDAGVNTEAFF. DNA for the CDR3: TGTGCCAGCAGCCAAGATGCGGGGGTGAACACTGAAGCTTTCTTT. V and J are TRBV4-2 and TRBJ1-1, with a tentative D call TRBD1 (5 bases). CDR3 length: 15 residues. V dropped 0 bases and J dropped 0 bases, with 8 bases sitting between them. Germline V gives CDR1 LGHNA, CDR2 YNFKEQ.

The CDR3 region is CASSYGQTGGYTF. The CDR3 nucleotides read TGTGCCAGCAGCTATGGACAGACGGGTGGCTACACCTTC. The chain couples TRBV5-6 to TRBJ1-2; TRBD1 might be the D (6 bases). This CDR3 spans 13 amino acids. V lost 3 bases to trimming and J lost 7 bases, with 13 bases between them. Germline V gene data show CDR1 as SGHDT and CDR2 as YYEEEE.

CDR3 in DNA: TGTGCCAGCAGCTTGGGGACAGCGAATGGGGCCAACGTCCTGACTTTC. Translated: CASSLGTANGANVLTF. This chain uses TRBV5-4 with TRBJ2-6; D possibly corresponds to TRBD1 (6 bases). From germline, CDR1 is SGHNT and CDR2 YYREEE (reference sequence). CDR3 length: 16 residues. Trimming shortened V by 0 bases and J by 3 bases, and 10 bases separated the two germline ends.

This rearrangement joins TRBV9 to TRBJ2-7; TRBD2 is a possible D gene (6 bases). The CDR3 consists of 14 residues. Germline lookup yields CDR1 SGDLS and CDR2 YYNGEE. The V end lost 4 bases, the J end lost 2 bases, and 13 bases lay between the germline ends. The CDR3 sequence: CASSRGTEPYEQYF. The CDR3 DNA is TGTGCCAGCAGCCGTGGGACTGAACCCTACGAGCAGTACTTC.

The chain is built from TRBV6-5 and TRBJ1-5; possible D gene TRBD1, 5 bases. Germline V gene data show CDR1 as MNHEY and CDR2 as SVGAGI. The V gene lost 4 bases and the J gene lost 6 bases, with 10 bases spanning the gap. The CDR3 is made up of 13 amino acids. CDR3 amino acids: CASSSQGFQPQHF. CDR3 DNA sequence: TGTGCCAGCAGTTCGCAGGGTTTTCAGCCCCAGCATTTT.

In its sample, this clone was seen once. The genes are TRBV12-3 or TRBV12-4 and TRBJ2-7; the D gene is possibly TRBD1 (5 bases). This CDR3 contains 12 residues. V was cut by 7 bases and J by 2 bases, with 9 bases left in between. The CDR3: CASKAGTYEQYF. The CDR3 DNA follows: TGTGCCAGCAAGGCAGGGACCTACGAGCAGTACTTC.

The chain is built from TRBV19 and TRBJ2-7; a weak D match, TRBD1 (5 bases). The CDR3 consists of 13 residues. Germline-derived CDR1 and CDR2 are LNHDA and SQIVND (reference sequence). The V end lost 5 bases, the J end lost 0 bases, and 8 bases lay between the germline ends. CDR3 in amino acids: CASSPGISYEQYF. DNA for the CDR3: TGTGCCAGTAGTCCAGGGATCTCCTACGAGCAGTACTTC.

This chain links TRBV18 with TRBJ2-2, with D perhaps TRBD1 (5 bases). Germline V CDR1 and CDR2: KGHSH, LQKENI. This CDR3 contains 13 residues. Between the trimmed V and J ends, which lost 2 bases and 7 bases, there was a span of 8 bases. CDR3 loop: CASSPKGDGELFF. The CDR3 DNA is TGTGCCAGCTCACCAAAAGGGGACGGGGAGCTGTTTTTT.

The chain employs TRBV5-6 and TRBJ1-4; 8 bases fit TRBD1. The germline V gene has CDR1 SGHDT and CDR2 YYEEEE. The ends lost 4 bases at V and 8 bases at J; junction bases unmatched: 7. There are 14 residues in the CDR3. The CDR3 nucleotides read TGTGCCAGCAGCCAAACCGGGACAGGAGAAAAACTGTTTTTT. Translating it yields CASSQTGTGEKLFF.

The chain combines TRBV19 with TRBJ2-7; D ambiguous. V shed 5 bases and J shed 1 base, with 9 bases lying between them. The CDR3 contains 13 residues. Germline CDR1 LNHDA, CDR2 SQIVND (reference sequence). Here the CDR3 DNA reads TGTGCCAGTAGTCCCAGGTATTCCTACGAGCAGTACTTC. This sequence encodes CASSPRYSYEQYF. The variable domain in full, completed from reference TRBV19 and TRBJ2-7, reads DGGITQSPKYLFRKEGQNVTLSCEQNLNHDAMYWYRQDPGQGLRLIYYSQIVNDFQKGDIAEGYSVSREKKESFPLTVTSAQKNPTAFYLCASSPRYSYEQYFGPGTRLTVT.

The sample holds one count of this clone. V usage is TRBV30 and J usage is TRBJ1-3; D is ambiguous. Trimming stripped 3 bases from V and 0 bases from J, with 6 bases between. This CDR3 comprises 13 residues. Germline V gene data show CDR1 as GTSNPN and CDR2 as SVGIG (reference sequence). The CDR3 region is CAWRPSSGNTIYF. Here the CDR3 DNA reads TGTGCCTGGAGACCCAGCTCTGGAAACACCATATATTTT.

The CDR3 coding sequence is TGTGCCAGCAGCAATACAGCCTCCTCTGGAAACACCATATATTTT. Residues: CASSNTASSGNTIYF. The chain joins TRBV7-9 to TRBJ1-3; D is uncertain. Germline V gives CDR1 SEHNR, CDR2 FQNEAQ (reference sequence). This CDR3 contains 15 residues. V gave up 5 bases and J gave up 0 bases, with 11 bases separating them.

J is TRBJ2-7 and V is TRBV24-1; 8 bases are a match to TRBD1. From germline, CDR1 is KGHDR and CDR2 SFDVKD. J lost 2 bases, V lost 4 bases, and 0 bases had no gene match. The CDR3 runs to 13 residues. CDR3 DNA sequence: TGTGCCACCAGTGAGACAGGGGCCTACGAGCAGTACTTC. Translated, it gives CATSETGAYEQYF.

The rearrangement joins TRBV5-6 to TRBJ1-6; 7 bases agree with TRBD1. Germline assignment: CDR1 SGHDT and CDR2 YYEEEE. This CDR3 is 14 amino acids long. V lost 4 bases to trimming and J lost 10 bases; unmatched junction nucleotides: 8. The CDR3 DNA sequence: TGTGCCAGCAGCCCGGCGACAGGGAAGTCACCCCTCCACTTT. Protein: CASSPATGKSPLHF.

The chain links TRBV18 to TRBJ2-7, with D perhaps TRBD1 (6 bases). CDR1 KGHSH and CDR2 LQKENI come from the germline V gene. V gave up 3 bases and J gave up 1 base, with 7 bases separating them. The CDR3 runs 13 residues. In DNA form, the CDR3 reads TGTGCCAGCTCACCGACAGGTTCCTACGAGCAGTACGTC. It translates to CASSPTGSYEQYV.

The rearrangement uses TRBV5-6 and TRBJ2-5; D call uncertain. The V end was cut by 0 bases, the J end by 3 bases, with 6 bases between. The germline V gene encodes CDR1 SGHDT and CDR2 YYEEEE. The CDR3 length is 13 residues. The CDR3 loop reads CASSLGREETQYF. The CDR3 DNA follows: TGTGCCAGCAGCTTGGGACGGGAAGAGACCCAGTACTTC.

Here the CDR3 reads CASSNSTAYNEQFF. The DNA for the CDR3 is TGTGCCAGCAGCAATTCTACAGCCTACAATGAGCAGTTCTTC. The chain is built from TRBV7-9 and TRBJ2-1; no definite D call. V dropped 5 bases and J dropped 2 bases, with 10 bases sitting between them. This CDR3 region has 14 residues. Per germline, CDR1 SEHNR and CDR2 FQNEAQ (reference sequence).

The CDR3 DNA reads TGTGCCAGCAGCCAGGGCGAAGGATCTCGCTACACCTTC. Translating it yields CASSQGEGSRYTF. The V gene is TRBV3-1 (or the pseudogene TRBV3-2), the J gene TRBJ1-2; no firm D call. Trimming removed 3 bases from V and 9 bases from J, with 14 bases in between. This CDR3 region has 13 residues. Germline loops: CDR1 LGHDT, CDR2 YNNKEL (reference sequence).